What follows are 7 T cell receptor beta chains derived from one specimen sequenced in a study of identical twins. TCRdb processed the 5' RACE reads anew with MiXCR; each CDR3 protein has one entry. The sample contains about 920,000 distinct CDR3 sequences, roughly 12% of which appear only once. Another study also made use of these data, one on yellow fever vaccine responses in identical twins.

Material for sequencing was PBMCs. The receptors derive from a woman aged 18-35 years in good health.

This clonotype was picked up a small number of times. The chain couples TRBV7-6 to TRBJ2-7; 8 bases are a match to TRBD2. The V gene's germline CDR1 is SGHVS and CDR2 FNYEAQ. With 4 bases clipped from V and 4 bases from J, the junction kept 6 bases outside the gene matches. This CDR3 region has 14 residues. The CDR3: CASSSEAGEYEQYF. The CDR3 bases are TGTGCCAGCAGCTCAGAAGCGGGAGAATACGAGCAGTACTTC.

V gene TRBV20-1 combines with J gene TRBJ1-2; D gene uncertain. The CDR3 extends over 15 amino acids. Germline V gives CDR1 DFQATT, CDR2 SNEGSKA (reference sequence). Trimming took 5 bases from V and 5 from J, leaving 21 bases between them. The CDR3 is CSAVPPELGSYGYTF. The CDR3 DNA reads TGCAGTGCTGTCCCTCCTGAATTGGGCTCGTATGGCTACACCTTC.

This rearrangement joins TRBV7-9 to TRBJ2-2; unclear D gene. Per germline, CDR1 SEHNR and CDR2 FQNEAQ (reference sequence). The CDR3 is 14 amino acids. Trimming removed 6 bases at V and 3 bases at J, with 11 bases between. CDR3 residues: CASRPAADTGELFF. For the CDR3, the DNA is TGTGCCAGCAGACCCGCGGCGGACACCGGGGAGCTGTTTTTT.

This clonotype has a count of ten or more. The chain couples TRBV12-3 or TRBV12-4 to TRBJ2-1, with TRBD2 matching 8 bases. V lost 4 bases, J lost 4 bases, and 6 bases stayed unmatched. The CDR3 is 15 residues long. The CDR3 loop is CASSSREGGYNEQFF. In DNA form, the CDR3 reads TGTGCCAGCAGTTCACGGGAGGGCGGGTACAATGAGCAGTTCTTC.

The table lists this clonotype with many counts. The chain links TRBV28 to TRBJ1-3; D call uncertain. From germline, CDR1 is MDHEN and CDR2 SYDVKM. V lost 3 bases and J lost 6, with 12 bases in between. This CDR3 has 14 residues. The DNA for the CDR3 is TGTGCCAGCAGTTTGATTTGGGGTGAAAACACCATATATTTT. Translation: CASSLIWGENTIYF.

This sequence joins TRBV2 and TRBJ2-2, with TRBD1 matching 8 bases. Per germline, CDR1 SNHLY and CDR2 FYNNEI. The V and J ends lost 6 bases and 5 bases, in that order; junction bases with no gene match: 8. CDR3 size: 15 residues. CDR3 residues: CASRAGGAWTGELFF. The CDR3 DNA is TGTGCCAGCAGAGCAGGGGGCGCTTGGACCGGGGAGCTGTTTTTT.

The rearrangement links TRBV7-6 to TRBJ1-1; 8 nucleotides line up with TRBD1. CDR3 length: 13 residues. The trim removed 0 bases at V and 7 bases at J, leaving 1 base unmatched. CDR1 and CDR2 (germline): SGHVS, FNYEAQ. The CDR3 here is CASSLAGQGEAFF. CDR3 sequence (DNA): TGTGCCAGCAGCTTAGCAGGACAGGGTGAAGCTTTCTTT.